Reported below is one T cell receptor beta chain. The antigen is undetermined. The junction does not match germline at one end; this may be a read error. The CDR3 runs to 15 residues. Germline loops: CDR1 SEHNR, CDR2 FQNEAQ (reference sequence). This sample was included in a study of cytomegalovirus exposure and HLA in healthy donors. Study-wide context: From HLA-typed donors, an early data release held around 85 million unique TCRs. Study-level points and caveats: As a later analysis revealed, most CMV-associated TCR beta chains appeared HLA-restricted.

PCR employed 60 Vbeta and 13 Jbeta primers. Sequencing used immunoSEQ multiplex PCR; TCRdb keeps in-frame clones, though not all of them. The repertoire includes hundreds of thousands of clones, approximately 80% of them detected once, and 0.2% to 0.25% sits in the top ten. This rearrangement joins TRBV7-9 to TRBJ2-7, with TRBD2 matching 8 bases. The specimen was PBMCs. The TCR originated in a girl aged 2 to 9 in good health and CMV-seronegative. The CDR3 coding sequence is TGTTCCAGCAGCTTATTTGCGGGAGGTGCCGACGAGCAGTACTTC. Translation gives CSSSLFAGGADEQYF.